This TCR beta chain was captured by sequencing in a study of T-cell memory formation after mild COVID-19. Background on the study: TCR clustering was largely donor specific.

Findings and caveats of the study: Chiefly within CM and EM were the contracting CD4+ clones; CD8+ ones were within EMRA. Day 15 to 85 contracting clones showed balanced CD4/CD8; later expanders leaned CD4+. Detection of some responders pre-infection suggested pre-existing cross-reactive memory T cells participated.

TCRdb recomputed calls from the 5' RACE reads with MiXCR, one row per CDR3 protein. The sample carries around 450,000 distinct CDR3 sequences, roughly 24% recorded once. Trimming stripped 7 bases from V and 3 bases from J, with 21 bases between. This CDR3 region has 16 residues. Germline V gene sequence: CDR1 SGHVS, CDR2 FNYEAQ. On this clonotype itself: Its antigen remains unknown.

The sequenced sample consisted of PBMCs or a T cell subset sorted from them (not recorded which). This chain joins TRBV7-6 and TRBJ2-5; unclear D gene. This clonotype was obtained from an adult woman who had mild COVID-19 (a few samples of this study predate the infection). Cell type and time point are not known. The CDR3 loop reads CASTFAPLGWEETQYF. CDR3 DNA sequence: TGTGCCAGCACCTTTGCCCCCCTGGGGTGGGAAGAGACCCAGTACTTC.